Each of the 29 T cell receptor beta chains below was sequenced from the same sample in a study of T cell responses to AZD1222 COVID-19 vaccine (dated by TCRdb to about 2021). The library relied on the immunoSEQ multiplex PCR assay. Here the immuneACCESS table is served through TCRdb, limited to in-frame sequences with V and J called. Missing clones are a known gap in these copies; in checked studies unresolved V genes cover under half, and the rest lacks a known reason. For this sample the table gives approximately 200,000 clones, of which 90% to 95% were detected only once. The leading ten clones occupy roughly 9.2% of the sample. Taken with the paper, the label for time point translates to: baseline before first vaccination. The sequencing used peripheral blood, collected on day 0 of AZD1222 vaccination. These receptors all come from an adult in good health.

The chain joins TRBV27 to TRBJ1-2; 8 positions match TRBD1. The CDR3 runs 15 residues. The germline CDR1 and CDR2 sequences are MNHEY and SMNVEV (reference sequence). Unmatched junction bases numbered 12, after V lost 5 bases and J lost 7 bases. In DNA form, the CDR3 reads TGTGCCAGCAGTGCACAGACAGGGGATATGGGTGGCTACACCTTC. Protein: CASSAQTGDMGGYTF.

The chain employs TRBV6-1 and TRBJ1-5, with D possibly matching TRBD1 (5 bases). The CDR3 is 13 amino acids. V lost 3 bases, J lost 7 bases, and 10 bases lay in between. The germline V gene has CDR1 MNHNS and CDR2 SASEGT. CDR3 nucleotides: TGTGCCAGCAGTGAGGGGGGATGGCAGCCCCAGCATTTT. Translated: CASSEGGWQPQHF.

This clone was seen a few times. The chain carries TRBV7-3 and TRBJ2-3; 7 nucleotides align to TRBD2. Per germline, CDR1 SGHTA and CDR2 FQGTGA. J gave up 5 bases and V 2 bases, and 7 bases lay outside the gene matches. The CDR3 is made up of 15 amino acids. The CDR3 spells CASSLRSGLIDTQYF. The DNA of the CDR3 is TGTGCCAGCAGCTTACGTAGCGGGCTCATAGATACGCAGTATTTT.

The rearrangement links TRBV7-9 to TRBJ2-3; maybe TRBD1 (5 bases). This CDR3 spans 16 amino acids. Germline CDR1 SEHNR, CDR2 FQNEAQ (reference sequence). V was trimmed by 4 bases and J by 0 bases, leaving 14 bases between them. The chain's CDR3 is CASSSWEGASTDTQYF. The DNA for the CDR3 is TGTGCCAGCAGCTCGTGGGAAGGGGCTAGCACAGATACGCAGTATTTT.

The V gene is TRBV2, the J gene TRBJ2-7; 9 nucleotides align to TRBD1. The germline gives CDR1 SNHLY, CDR2 FYNNEI. The CDR3 consists of 15 residues. The J segment lost 2 bases and the V segment lost 6 bases, leaving 8 bases of the junction unmatched. The CDR3 DNA sequence: TGTGCCAGCAGGCCCCGGGACAGGGTAACCTACGAGCAGTACTTC. This codes for CASRPRDRVTYEQYF. Filled out from reference TRBV2 and TRBJ2-7, the complete variable domain reads EPEVTQTPSHQVTQMGQEVILRCVPISNHLYFYWYRQILGQKVEFLVSFYNNEISEKSEIFDDQFSVERPDGSNFTLKIRSTKLEDSAMYFCASRPRDRVTYEQYFGPGTRLTVT.

This clone was counted between two and nine times. This chain links TRBV6-1 with TRBJ1-6; D is unclear. Germline V gene sequence: CDR1 MNHNS, CDR2 SASEGT. V dropped 0 bases and J dropped 10 bases, with 13 bases sitting between them. The CDR3 is made up of 15 amino acids. For the CDR3, the DNA is TGTGCCAGCAGTGAAGCGCCCCAAAAAGGCTCACCCCTCCACTTT. This gives the protein CASSEAPQKGSPLHF.

This clone was recorded only once. The DNA for the CDR3 is TGTGCCAGCAGCTCTCCAGGCAATTCACCCCTCCACTTT. It specifies CASSSPGNSPLHF. The chain is built from TRBV5-4 and TRBJ1-6; the D is unclear. CDR1 is SGHNT, CDR2 YYREEE, per germline (reference sequence). Trimming took off 3 bases at V and 7 bases at J, with 8 bases between the two ends. There are 13 residues in the CDR3.

In its sample, this clone was seen once. J is TRBJ2-1 and V is TRBV19; 12 bases are shared with TRBD2. Germline trimming cut 8 bases from V and 8 bases from J; bases unmatched to any gene: 4. The CDR3 is 13 residues long. The germline CDR1 and CDR2 sequences are LNHDA and SQIVND (reference sequence). The CDR3: CASGRLAGDEQFF. In nucleotides, the CDR3 is TGTGCCAGTGGGCGACTAGCGGGGGATGAGCAGTTCTTC. Looking up the rest from reference TRBV19 and TRBJ2-1 gives the full variable domain: DGGITQSPKYLFRKEGQNVTLSCEQNLNHDAMYWYRQDPGQGLRLIYYSQIVNDFQKGDIAEGYSVSREKKESFPLTVTSAQKNPTAFYLCASGRLAGDEQFFGPGTRLTVL.

The chain recombines TRBV19 with TRBJ2-2; D not certain. Trimming took off 0 bases at V and 1 base at J, with 6 bases between the two ends. The CDR3 sequence is 15 residues long. Germline V gene sequence: CDR1 LNHDA, CDR2 SQIVND (reference sequence). Written as DNA, the CDR3 is TGTGCCAGTAGTATAGATCAGCGGAACACCGGGGAGCTGTTTTTT. This gives the protein CASSIDQRNTGELFF.

The rearrangement uses TRBV13 and TRBJ1-2, with 7 bases identical to TRBD1. Germline trimming cut 4 bases from V and 0 bases from J; bases unmatched to any gene: 11. This CDR3 has 17 amino acids. The germline V gene has CDR1 PRHDT and CDR2 FYEKMQ (reference sequence). Here the CDR3 DNA reads TGTGCCAGCAGCTGGCCGGGACAGATTCCCTCTAACTATGGCTACACCTTC. It encodes CASSWPGQIPSNYGYTF.

CDR3 protein: CASSLASGRDTDTQYF. The CDR3 region has the DNA TGTGCCAGCAGCTTGGCTAGCGGGAGGGACACAGATACGCAGTATTTT. V and J are TRBV5-5 and TRBJ2-3; 12 bases are shared with TRBD2. The CDR3 is 16 amino acids. Losses at the gene ends were 0 bases for V and 2 bases for J; bases not matched to a gene: 1. Germline V gives CDR1 SGHKS, CDR2 YYEKEE (reference sequence).

Remarks on this clone: Here the CDR3 omits its conserved ending phenylalanine or tryptophan, so a read error is the likely source. The DNA is left out, because the CDR3 cannot be placed on it with certainty; the CDR3 is given as TCRdb lists it. The J gene is TRBJ2-7, the V gene TRBV2; the table's D call, TRBD1, has no DNA check behind it. Germline-derived CDR1 and CDR2 are SNHLY and FYNNEI. The CDR3 contains 13 residues when both ends are counted. Here the CDR3 reads CASSEFRTGLTRA.

V usage is TRBV11-3 and J usage is TRBJ2-6; 12 nucleotides align to TRBD2. There are 17 residues in the CDR3. Germline V lookup: CDR1 SGHNT, CDR2 YENEEA. V lost 5 bases to trimming and J lost 0 bases; unmatched junction nucleotides: 2. The CDR3 protein is CASSQTSGSSGANVLTF. CDR3 nucleotide sequence: TGTGCCAGCAGCCAGACTAGCGGGAGCTCTGGGGCCAACGTCCTGACTTTC.

This chain connects TRBV5-1 to TRBJ1-5; D is undetermined. The CDR3 consists of 15 residues. Germline V gene lookup returns CDR1 SGHRS and CDR2 YFSETQ. V was trimmed by 5 bases and J by 3 bases, leaving 15 bases between them. Here the CDR3 DNA reads TGCGCCAGCAGTCCGGACGGACCCTCCAATCAGCCCCAGCATTTT. Its protein is CASSPDGPSNQPQHF. Together with reference TRBV5-1 and TRBJ1-5, the CDR3 gives the full variable domain: KAGVTQTPRYLIKTRGQQVTLSCSPISGHRSVSWYQQTPGQGLQFLFEYFSETQRNKGNFPGRFSGRQFSNSRSEMNVSTLELGDSALYLCASSPDGPSNQPQHFGDGTRLSIL.

The rearrangement uses TRBV27 and TRBJ2-7; 9 bases map to TRBD1. Germline lookup yields CDR1 MNHEY and CDR2 SMNVEV (reference sequence). V shed 6 bases and J 5 bases; nucleotides not matched to a gene: 8. This CDR3 comprises 14 residues. DNA of the CDR3: TGTGCCAGCAGGAGGGACAGGGCAATCGACGAGCAGTACTTC. Protein product: CASRRDRAIDEQYF.

About this clone itself: This same CDR3 is encoded by further DNA sequences in the sample. The rearrangement links TRBV6-5 to TRBJ2-7; 11 bases align to TRBD2. The CDR3 is 15 amino acids. The junction had 4 bases not matched to a gene; V was cut back by 5 bases and J by 1 base. Per the germline V gene, CDR1 is MNHEY and CDR2 is SVGAGI. The CDR3 DNA reads TGTGCCAGCAGTACGGGGACTAGCGGATCCTACGAGCAGTACTTC. Protein sequence: CASSTGTSGSYEQYF.

V is TRBV20-1 and J is TRBJ2-7, with 7 positions matching TRBD1. Per the germline V gene, CDR1 is DFQATT and CDR2 is SNEGSKA (reference sequence). Trimming at V came to 3 bases and at J to 5 bases, leaving 10 bases not matched to a gene. The CDR3 consists of 14 residues. CDR3 DNA: TGCAGTGCTAGTTCAGACAGGGTGATTAACGAGCAGTACTTC. Translated, it gives CSASSDRVINEQYF.

This chain uses TRBV29-1 with TRBJ2-7; D tentatively reads TRBD1 or TRBD2 (6 bases each). CDR3 size: 14 residues. V was shortened by 0 bases and J by 4 bases, with 13 bases between the two germline ends. Germline V CDR1 and CDR2: SQVTM, ANQGSEA. The CDR3 loop reads CSVEDPQGRYEQYF. The CDR3 DNA follows: TGCAGCGTTGAAGACCCCCAGGGGAGGTACGAGCAGTACTTC.

The V gene is TRBV4-2, the J gene TRBJ2-2, with 13 nucleotides matching TRBD2. This CDR3 is built from 16 residues. J gave up 6 bases and V 3 bases, and 4 bases lay outside the gene matches. Germline V gives CDR1 LGHNA, CDR2 YNFKEQ. CDR3 nucleotide sequence: TGTGCCAGCAGCCAGCGGACTAGCGGGAGTGCCGGGGAGCTGTTTTTT. Translation gives CASSQRTSGSAGELFF.

This chain joins TRBV9 and TRBJ2-7, with a possible D match to TRBD1 (5 bases). CDR3 size: 14 residues. The V gene lost 0 bases and the J gene lost 6 bases, with 13 bases spanning the gap. Germline V gene sequence: CDR1 SGDLS, CDR2 YYNGEE. The CDR3 DNA sequence: TGTGCCAGCAGCGTAGAAGGCAGGGTATCCGAGCAGTACTTC. Translation: CASSVEGRVSEQYF.

The gene calls are TRBV29-1 and TRBJ1-1; D is undetermined. Germline CDR1 and CDR2: SQVTM and ANQGSEA. Trimming removed 4 bases at V and 7 bases at J, with 10 bases between. This CDR3 is 11 amino acids long. CDR3 amino acids: CSVAPGVEAFF. DNA for the CDR3: TGCAGCGTTGCGCCTGGGGTTGAAGCTTTCTTT.

V usage is TRBV25-1 and J usage is TRBJ1-4; D not certain. The V gene lost 4 bases and the J gene lost 0 bases, with 9 bases spanning the gap. The CDR3 has 15 residues. Germline CDR1 reads MGHDK; CDR2 reads SYGVNS. The CDR3 coding sequence is TGTGCCAGCAGTGGACCCCGGGCAACTAATGAAAAACTGTTTTTT. Encoded protein: CASSGPRATNEKLFF.

The rearrangement uses TRBV10-3 and TRBJ1-2; a possible D gene is TRBD1 (6 bases). Looked up from germline, CDR1 is ENHRY and CDR2 is SYGVKD. Trimming shortened V by 2 bases and J by 4 bases, and 17 bases separated the two germline ends. The CDR3 is 16 residues long. As DNA, the CDR3 is TGTGCCATCAGTGAGGATACAGGGCGGGATTTCTATGGCTACACCTTC. This encodes CAISEDTGRDFYGYTF.

J is TRBJ1-1 and V is TRBV7-8; a possible D gene is TRBD1 (5 bases). This CDR3 has 15 amino acids. V was shortened by 4 bases and J by 3 bases, with 15 bases between the two germline ends. Looked up from germline, CDR1 is SGHVS and CDR2 is FQNEAQ. CDR3 coding DNA: TGTGCCAGCAGCTCGGGACTCCGACGGCACACTGAAGCTTTCTTT. This translates into CASSSGLRRHTEAFF.

This sequence joins TRBV19 and TRBJ2-7, with 8 bases aligning to TRBD1. Germline V gene sequence: CDR1 LNHDA, CDR2 SQIVND (reference sequence). V was clipped by 7 bases and J by 3 bases; unmatched bases: 11. The CDR3 loop spans 15 amino acids. Written as DNA, the CDR3 is TGTGCCAGTACCGAGGGAGGACAGGGCTTCTACGAGCAGTACTTC. Translation: CASTEGGQGFYEQYF.

The V gene is TRBV29-1, the J gene TRBJ1-1; D is ambiguous. Trimming pared 3 bases from V and 0 bases from J, leaving 14 bases between. Germline assignment: CDR1 SQVTM and CDR2 ANQGSEA. CDR3 size: 15 residues. This CDR3 reads CSVEIGSWMNTEAFF. CDR3 bases: TGCAGCGTTGAGATAGGCAGCTGGATGAACACTGAAGCTTTCTTT.

The chain uses TRBV27 and TRBJ2-1, with 10 bases aligning to TRBD2. The CDR3 runs to 13 residues. Germline V CDR1 and CDR2: MNHEY, SMNVEV (reference sequence). Trimming removed 8 bases from V and 7 bases from J; junction bases left unmatched: 5. Written as DNA, the CDR3 is TGTGCCAGCTCCGGGACTAGCGATAATGAGCAGTTCTTC. Protein product: CASSGTSDNEQFF.

This chain joins TRBV30 and TRBJ2-2; TRBD1 is a possible D gene (5 bases). V gave up 4 bases and J gave up 6 bases, with 9 bases separating them. The CDR3 length is 12 residues. CDR1 and CDR2 from the germline V gene are GTSNPN and SVGIG (reference sequence). CDR3 sequence (DNA): TGTGCCTGGATGGGGCTCTCCGGGGAGCTGTTTTTT. This sequence encodes CAWMGLSGELFF.

The genes are TRBV24-1 and TRBJ2-3; 9 bases are shared with TRBD2. J gave up 2 bases and V 5 bases, and 4 bases lay outside the gene matches. The CDR3 covers 15 residues. CDR1 KGHDR and CDR2 SFDVKD come from the germline V gene. This chain's CDR3 is CATSVAGGSTDTQYF. The DNA of the CDR3 is TGTGCCACCAGTGTGGCGGGAGGGTCCACAGATACGCAGTATTTT.